These 3 T cell receptor beta chains came from one sample sequenced in a study of blood T cell repertoires in COVID-19. Measured with immunoSEQ multiplex PCR; TCRdb has only the in-frame clones, and not every one. The table has 350,000 to 450,000 clones, 85% seen once. Sequences were obtained from peripheral blood. These receptors all come from a woman in her late teens or twenties with acute or convalescent COVID-19.

This chain connects TRBV6-5 to TRBJ1-3; D might be TRBD1 (5 bases). The CDR3 extends over 15 amino acids. Between the trimmed V and J ends, which lost 7 bases and 2 bases, there was a span of 15 bases. Germline loops: CDR1 MNHEY, CDR2 SVGAGI. In nucleotides, the CDR3 is TGTGCCAGCAAGGGCGGGGGGGAGGCTGGAAACACCATATATTTT. Its protein product is CASKGGGEAGNTIYF.

The CDR3 spells CASSAQTAYNEQFF. DNA of the CDR3: TGTGCCAGCAGCGCCCAGACAGCCTACAATGAGCAGTTCTTC. The rearrangement joins TRBV3-1 (or the pseudogene TRBV3-2) to TRBJ2-1; perhaps TRBD1 as D (5 bases). The germline V gene encodes CDR1 LGHDT and CDR2 YNNKEL (reference sequence). The CDR3 loop spans 14 amino acids. The V end was cut by 5 bases, the J end by 2 bases, with 10 bases between.

As for this clone: Other DNA sequences within the sample encode an identical CDR3. The V and J genes are TRBV5-6 and TRBJ2-1, with 12 bases aligning to TRBD2. The CDR3 covers 15 residues. J lost 8 bases, V lost 0 bases, and 3 bases had no gene match. Germline lookup yields CDR1 SGHDT and CDR2 YYEEEE. The CDR3 bases are TGTGCCAGCAGCTTGGGTCTAGCGGGAGGGCATGAGCAGTTCTTC. Encoded protein: CASSLGLAGGHEQFF.